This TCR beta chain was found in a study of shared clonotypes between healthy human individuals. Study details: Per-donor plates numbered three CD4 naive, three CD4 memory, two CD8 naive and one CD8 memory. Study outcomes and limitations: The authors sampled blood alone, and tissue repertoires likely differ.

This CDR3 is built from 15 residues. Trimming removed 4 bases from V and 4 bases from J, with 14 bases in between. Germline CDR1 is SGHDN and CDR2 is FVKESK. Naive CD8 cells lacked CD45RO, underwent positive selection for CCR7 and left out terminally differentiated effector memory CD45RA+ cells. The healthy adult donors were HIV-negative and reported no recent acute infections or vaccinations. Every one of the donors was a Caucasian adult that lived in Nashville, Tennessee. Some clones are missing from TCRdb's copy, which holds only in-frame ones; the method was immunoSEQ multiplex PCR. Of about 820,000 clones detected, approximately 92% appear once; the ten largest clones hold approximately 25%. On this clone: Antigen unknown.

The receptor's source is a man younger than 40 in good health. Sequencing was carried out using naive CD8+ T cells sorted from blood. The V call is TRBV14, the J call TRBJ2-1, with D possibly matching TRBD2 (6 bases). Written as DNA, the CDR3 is TGTGCCAGCAGCCTCCTAGCGAGTGGTTACAATGAGCAGTTCTTC. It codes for CASSLLASGYNEQFF.